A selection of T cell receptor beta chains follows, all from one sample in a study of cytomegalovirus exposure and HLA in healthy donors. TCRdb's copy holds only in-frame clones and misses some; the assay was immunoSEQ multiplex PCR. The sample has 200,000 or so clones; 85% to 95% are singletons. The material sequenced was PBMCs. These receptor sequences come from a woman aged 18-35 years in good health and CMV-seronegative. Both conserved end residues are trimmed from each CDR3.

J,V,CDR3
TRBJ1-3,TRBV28,ASTVLSSGNTIY
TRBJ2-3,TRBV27,ASSFRNGGQGTDTQY
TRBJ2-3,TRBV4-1,ASSQGGASGRSDTQY
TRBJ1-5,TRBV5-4,ASSLGGGGSNQPQH
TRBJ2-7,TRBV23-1,ASSRSGTGGYYEQY
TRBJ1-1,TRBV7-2,ASSLGAGLAVEAF
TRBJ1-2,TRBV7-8,ASSRAGGYGYT
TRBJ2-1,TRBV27,ASRTGTSGRHEQF
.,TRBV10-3,AISPGMEYEQY
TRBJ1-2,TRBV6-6,ASSYVSRSTYGYT
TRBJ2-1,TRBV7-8,ASSLAGGEQF
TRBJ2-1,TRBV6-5,ASSALLIPNEQF
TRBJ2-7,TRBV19,ASSMGLAVIYEQY
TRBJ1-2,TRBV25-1,ASSPSNYGYT
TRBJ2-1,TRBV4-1,ASSQVRRGRTPGEF
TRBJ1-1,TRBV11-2,ASSLIGRMNTEAF
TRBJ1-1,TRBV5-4,ASSLEGGTGGRNTEAF
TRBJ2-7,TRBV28,ASSSTGYSYEQY
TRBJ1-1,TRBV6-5,ASSRDTEAF
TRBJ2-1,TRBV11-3,ASSTTGTNEQF
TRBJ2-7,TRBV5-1,ASSLSGGAEQY
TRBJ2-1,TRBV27,ASSYAELVPEQF
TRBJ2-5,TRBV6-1,ASTSIAGRQETQY
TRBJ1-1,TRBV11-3,ASSSGTSGSTEAF
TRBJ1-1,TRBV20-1,SATFVTEAF
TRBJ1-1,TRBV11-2,ASSLQGANTEAF
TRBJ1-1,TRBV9,ASSVIRQGLGNTEAF
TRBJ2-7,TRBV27,ASGQGRIYEQY